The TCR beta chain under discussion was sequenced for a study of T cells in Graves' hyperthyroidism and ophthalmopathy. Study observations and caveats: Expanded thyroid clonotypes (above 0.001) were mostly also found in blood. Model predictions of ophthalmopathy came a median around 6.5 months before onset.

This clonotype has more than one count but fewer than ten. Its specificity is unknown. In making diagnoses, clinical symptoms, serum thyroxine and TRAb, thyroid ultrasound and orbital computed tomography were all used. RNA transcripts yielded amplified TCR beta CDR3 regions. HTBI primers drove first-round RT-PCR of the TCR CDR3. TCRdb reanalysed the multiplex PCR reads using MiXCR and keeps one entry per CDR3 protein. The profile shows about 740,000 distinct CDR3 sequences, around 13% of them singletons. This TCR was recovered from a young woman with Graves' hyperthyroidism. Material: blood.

CDR3 sequence: CASSLGSGSTNEQFF. Written as DNA, the CDR3 is TGTGCCAGCAGCTTAGGTAGCGGGAGTACCAATGAGCAGTTCTTC. The V gene is TRBV7-2, the J gene TRBJ2-1, with 9 positions matching TRBD2. The CDR3 totals 15 residues. CDR1 is SGHTA, CDR2 FQGNSA, per germline. V lost 1 base to trimming and J lost 6 bases; unmatched junction nucleotides: 4.